This TCR beta chain was identified during a study of cytomegalovirus exposure and HLA in healthy donors. Background on the study: The use of the same platform for the 95 to 150 validation repertoires and the 550 to 850 first-cohort repertoires was reported by a later analysis. Study conclusions and caveats: Generally TCR sequences proved uncommon, though certain public TCRs appeared in numerous donors. With high specificity and sensitivity, the classifier reportedly diagnosed cytomegalovirus status.

The germline V gene has CDR1 SGHDT and CDR2 YYEEEE. This CDR3 is 15 amino acids long. V lost 4 bases to trimming and J lost 0 bases; unmatched junction nucleotides: 5. This clone came up a few times. No antigen is known for it. Only in-frame clones appear in the TCRdb table, and some are missing; sequencing was by immunoSEQ multiplex PCR. Seen here are approximately 230,000 clones, roughly 87% observed once, and the top ten hold 12%. This TCR was sampled from a man younger than 35 in good health and CMV-seropositive. The sample was PBMCs. The chain joins TRBV5-6 to TRBJ1-2, with TRBD1 matching 8 bases. CDR3 nucleotides: TGTGCCAGCAGCATCGACAGGGGAACTAACTATGGCTACACCTTC. It yields the protein CASSIDRGTNYGYTF.